Presented here are 4 T cell receptor beta chains from one specimen sequenced in a study of cytomegalovirus exposure and HLA in healthy donors. This PCR relied on a set of 60 Vbeta primers and 13 Jbeta primers. Profiling relied on immunoSEQ multiplex PCR, and the TCRdb table lists in-frame clones only, not all of them. Of 200,000 or so clones listed, 84% are singletons. Sequenced: PBMCs. The source of these receptors is a boy under 18 in good health and CMV-seronegative.

A word on this clone: Other DNA sequences in this sample translate to the same CDR3. This chain uses TRBV30 with TRBJ1-1; the D is unclear. From germline, CDR1 is GTSNPN and CDR2 SVGIG (reference sequence). The CDR3 spans 13 residues. V dropped 0 bases and J dropped 2 bases, with 7 bases sitting between them. CDR3 in amino acids: CAWSVAGNTEAFF. The DNA of the CDR3 is TGTGCCTGGAGTGTGGCGGGTAACACTGAAGCTTTCTTT. Together with reference TRBV30 and TRBJ1-1, the CDR3 gives the full variable domain: SQTIHQWPATLVQPVGSPLSLECTVEGTSNPNLYWYRQAAGRGLQLLFYSVGIGQISSEVPQNLSASRPQDRQFILSSKKLLLSDSGFYLCAWSVAGNTEAFFGQGTRLTVV.

J is TRBJ2-7 and V is TRBV7-3; TRBD1 agrees at 9 bases. Germline loops: CDR1 SGHTA, CDR2 FQGTGA. The CDR3 loop spans 16 amino acids. V was clipped by 0 bases and J by 5 bases; unmatched bases: 8. CDR3 sequence (DNA): TGTGCCAGCAGCTTAACGTTTGGACAGGGGTCCCACGAGCAGTACTTC. Its protein product is CASSLTFGQGSHEQYF.

The chain is built from TRBV7-9 and TRBJ2-7; D is possibly TRBD1 (5 bases). The CDR3 runs to 15 residues. The V end lost 3 bases, the J end lost 7 bases, and 19 bases lay between the germline ends. Germline values: CDR1 SEHNR, CDR2 FQNEAQ (reference sequence). The CDR3 DNA follows: TGTGCCAGCAGCTTGGAAGGGGCCGCGCAGTATGAGCAGTACTTC. It is translated as CASSLEGAAQYEQYF.

This chain links TRBV6-4 with TRBJ2-1, with D unclear. The CDR3 runs to 14 residues. Germline V CDR1 and CDR2: MRHNA, SNTAGT. Trimming cost V 4 bases and J 7 bases, with 14 bases left between them. The CDR3 spells CASSGNRPLNEQFF. The CDR3, as DNA: TGTGCCAGCAGTGGCAACAGACCCCTTAATGAGCAGTTCTTC.